This T cell receptor beta chain was sequenced during a study of CD8 T cells in ankylosing spondylitis. Making use of molecular barcodes, quantitative 5'-RACE generated TCR beta libraries. TCRdb recomputed calls from the 5' RACE reads with MiXCR, one row per CDR3 protein. The sample holds about 160,000 distinct CDR3 sequences, about 17% seen once. In regard to this clonotype: The antigen is undetermined.

The study, taken as a whole, reports: Earlier literature documents some of the motif variants in reactive arthritis synovial fluid and blood. Disease-linked clones reportedly showed significant enrichment in matched ankylosing spondylitis synovial fluid.

Trimming took off 6 bases at V and 3 bases at J, with 19 bases between the two ends. The CDR3 sequence is 16 residues long. This chain connects TRBV12-3 or TRBV12-4 to TRBJ2-3, with a tentative D call TRBD2 (6 bases). This TCR was recovered from a male donor with ankylosing spondylitis or in good health (not recorded which). Sequenced: blood, either unsorted or a sorted T cell fraction (not recorded which). CDR3 region: CASRPGDGSRTDTQYF. In DNA form, the CDR3 reads TGTGCCAGCAGGCCCGGGGACGGGAGTCGTACAGATACGCAGTATTTT.